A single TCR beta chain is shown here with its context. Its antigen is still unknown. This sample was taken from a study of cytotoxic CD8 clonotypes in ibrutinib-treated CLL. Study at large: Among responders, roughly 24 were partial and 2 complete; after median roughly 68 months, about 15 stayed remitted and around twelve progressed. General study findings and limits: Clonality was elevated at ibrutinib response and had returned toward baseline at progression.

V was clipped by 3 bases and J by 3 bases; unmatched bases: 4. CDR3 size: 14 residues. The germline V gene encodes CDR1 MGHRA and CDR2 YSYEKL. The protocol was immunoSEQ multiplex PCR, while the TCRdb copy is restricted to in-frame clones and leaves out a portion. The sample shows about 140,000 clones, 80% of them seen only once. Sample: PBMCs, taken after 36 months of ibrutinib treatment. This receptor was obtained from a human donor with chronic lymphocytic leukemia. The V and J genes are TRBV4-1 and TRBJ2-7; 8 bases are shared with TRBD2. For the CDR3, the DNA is TGCGCCAGCAGCCAGGCGGGGGGCTTCTACGAGCAGTACTTC. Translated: CASSQAGGFYEQYF.